This T cell receptor beta chain emerged from a study of cytomegalovirus exposure and HLA in healthy donors. Study-level points and caveats: Trimming of TCR beta V- and J-genes showed a link, identified in a later analysis, to a missense DCLRE1C variant.

CDR3 length: 14 amino acids. Trimming removed 2 bases at V and 0 bases at J, with 7 bases between. Germline V gene sequence: CDR1 MNHEY, CDR2 SVGAGI. Worth noting for this clone: Its target is unknown.

This PCR relied on a set of 60 Vbeta primers and 13 Jbeta primers. The assay was immunoSEQ multiplex PCR, and TCRdb's table has in-frame clones only and misses some. The data contain about 130,000 clones, over 65% of them singletons. The TCR originated in a man aged 18-30 years in good health and CMV-seropositive. The V call is TRBV6-5, the J call TRBJ1-1; D might be TRBD1 (5 bases). Specimen: PBMCs. In DNA, the CDR3 is TGTGCCAGCAGTTACGGGGGGATGAACACTGAAGCTTTCTTT. This translates into CASSYGGMNTEAFF.